The 16 T cell receptor beta chains below come from one sample, sequenced in a study of CD8 T cells in Susac syndrome. With random hexamers, roughly 0.45 to 1 ug RNA was reverse transcribed. One entry per CDR3 protein, called by TCRdb with MiXCR from the immunoSEQ multiplex PCR reads. The sample includes 200,000 to 250,000 distinct CDR3 sequences, 95% seen only once; the top ten take roughly 0.1%. The sequenced material came from CD4+ T cells from PBMCs. These receptors came from a human donor with multiple sclerosis.

The chain carries TRBV6-2 or TRBV6-3 and TRBJ2-3; D gene unclear. Per the germline V gene, CDR1 is MNHEY and CDR2 is SVGEGT. The V end was cut by 4 bases, the J end by 3 bases, with 11 bases between. The CDR3 is 14 amino acids. The CDR3 reads CASSFRAPTDTQYF. CDR3 nucleotide sequence: TGTGCCAGCAGTTTCCGGGCCCCGACAGATACGCAGTATTTT.

This sequence joins TRBV29-1 and TRBJ1-1; possible D gene TRBD1, 5 bases. The germline CDR1 and CDR2 sequences are SQVTM and ANQGSEA. The CDR3 is 12 amino acids. Trimming stripped 6 bases from V and 7 bases from J, with 15 bases between. This chain's CDR3 is CSVAPQRGEAFF. The CDR3 DNA follows: TGCAGCGTGGCCCCTCAGAGGGGTGAAGCTTTCTTT.

V usage is TRBV24-1 and J usage is TRBJ2-3, with D possibly being TRBD1 (6 bases). Germline loops: CDR1 KGHDR, CDR2 SFDVKD. V lost 4 bases and J 3 bases, leaving 10 bases between the germline ends. The CDR3 contains 14 residues. The CDR3 DNA sequence: TGTGCCACCAGTGACCCTGGACAGACAGATACGCAGTATTTT. Protein product: CATSDPGQTDTQYF.

The chain is built from TRBV4-1 and TRBJ2-7, with 7 nucleotides matching TRBD2. This CDR3 is 15 amino acids long. The germline gives CDR1 MGHRA, CDR2 YSYEKL. The junction had 9 bases not matched to a gene; V was cut back by 1 base and J by 6 bases. The CDR3 loop reads CASSQAGTTLFEQYF. DNA for the CDR3: TGCGCCAGCAGCCAAGCTGGGACTACTCTTTTCGAGCAGTACTTC.

The chain combines TRBV30 with TRBJ1-2; D not certain. The germline V gene encodes CDR1 GTSNPN and CDR2 SVGIG (reference sequence). CDR3 size: 15 residues. Trimming pared 0 bases from V and 3 bases from J, leaving 14 bases between. The CDR3 region has the DNA TGTGCCTGGAGTGTATCAGTCCACCGAGACTATGGCTACACCTTC. This codes for CAWSVSVHRDYGYTF.

The chain is built from TRBV29-1 and TRBJ2-2, with 9 bases that match TRBD1. This CDR3 is 14 amino acids long. Germline CDR1 and CDR2: SQVTM and ANQGSEA. J lost 1 base, V lost 7 bases, and 4 bases had no gene match. The CDR3 DNA is TGCAGCGCTCGGACAGGGGTGAACACCGGGGAGCTGTTTTTT. It specifies CSARTGVNTGELFF.

The rearrangement joins TRBV7-9 to TRBJ1-2; no clear D gene. From germline, CDR1 is SEHNR and CDR2 FQNEAQ (reference sequence). The CDR3 runs 14 residues. With 3 bases removed from V and 2 bases from J, the gap between germline ends came to 10 bases. This CDR3 is CASSFSQANYGYTF. Written as DNA, the CDR3 is TGTGCCAGCAGCTTCAGTCAGGCGAACTATGGCTACACCTTC.

This clonotype was recorded once. J is TRBJ2-5 and V is TRBV9; no reliable D call. Trimming took 0 bases from V and 2 from J, leaving 11 bases between them. From germline, CDR1 is SGDLS and CDR2 YYNGEE. The CDR3 totals 15 residues. The CDR3 DNA reads TGTGCCAGCAGCGTAGGGGCTACGTCTCAAGAGACCCAGTACTTC. Translated: CASSVGATSQETQYF.

The chain uses TRBV7-8 and TRBJ2-3, with 7 bases fitting TRBD1. The CDR3 is 14 residues long. Germline assignment: CDR1 SGHVS and CDR2 FQNEAQ. J lost 7 bases, V lost 2 bases, and 6 bases had no gene match. DNA for the CDR3: TGTGCCAGCAGCTTACCAGGGGGTCTTTATACGCAGTATTTT. It yields the protein CASSLPGGLYTQYF.

The J gene is TRBJ2-1, the V gene TRBV30, with D tentatively TRBD2 (5 bases). CDR3 size: 11 residues. CDR1 GTSNPN and CDR2 SVGIG come from the germline V gene (reference sequence). Deletions cut 7 bases from V and 9 bases from J, with 13 bases between. The CDR3 DNA follows: TGTGCCTCCCGGACCCGGGGTGAGCAGTTCTTC. Its protein product is CASRTRGEQFF.

V gene TRBV7-3 combines with J gene TRBJ2-1; D perhaps matches TRBD2 (5 bases). Looked up from germline, CDR1 is SGHTA and CDR2 is FQGTGA. The V and J ends lost 3 bases and 5 bases respectively, with 11 bases between them. CDR3 size: 14 residues. The chain's CDR3 is CASSFGDLHNEQFF. The CDR3 DNA follows: TGTGCCAGCAGCTTCGGGGATTTACACAATGAGCAGTTCTTC. Full variable domain (missing parts from reference TRBV7-3 and TRBJ2-1): GAGVSQTPSNKVTEKGKYVELRCDPISGHTALYWYRQSLGQGPEFLIYFQGTGAADDSGLPNDRFFAVRPEGSVSTLKIQRTERGDSAVYLCASSFGDLHNEQFFGPGTRLTVL.

The V call is TRBV27, the J call TRBJ2-1; D gene unclear. Deletions cut 7 bases from V and 0 bases from J, with 19 bases between. Germline V gene data show CDR1 as MNHEY and CDR2 as SMNVEV (reference sequence). The CDR3 spans 17 residues. CDR3 in amino acids: CASTPKSAVRSYNEQFF. The CDR3 region has the DNA TGTGCCAGCACCCCTAAGTCGGCGGTCCGCTCCTACAATGAGCAGTTCTTC.

This clonotype was recorded only once. The CDR3, as DNA: TGTGCCAGCAGCCGTGGGGGCTCGAACACCGGGGAGCTGTTTTTT. Protein sequence: CASSRGGSNTGELFF. The chain recombines TRBV12-3 or TRBV12-4 with TRBJ2-2; TRBD1 might be the D (6 bases). V dropped 6 bases and J dropped 0 bases, with 11 bases sitting between them. This CDR3 has 15 amino acids.

In nucleotides, the CDR3 is TGTGCCAGCAGCTTAAGCCGCCTAGATACGCAGTATTTT. Translating gives CASSLSRLDTQYF. V and J are TRBV7-9 and TRBJ2-3; D is ambiguous. The CDR3 spans 13 residues. Trimming took off 2 bases at V and 5 bases at J, with 8 bases between the two ends. The germline CDR1 and CDR2 sequences are SEHNR and FQNEAQ (reference sequence).

CDR3 in amino acids: CSAEYGGYEQYF. The CDR3 DNA follows: TGCAGTGCTGAGTACGGGGGATACGAGCAGTACTTC. The J gene is TRBJ2-7, the V gene TRBV20-1, with D maybe TRBD2 (6 bases). CDR3 length: 12 amino acids. V lost 5 bases to trimming and J lost 4 bases, with 12 bases between them. In germline, CDR1 is DFQATT, CDR2 SNEGSKA (reference sequence).

The chain links TRBV19 to TRBJ2-1; D is unresolved. Germline V gene lookup returns CDR1 LNHDA and CDR2 SQIVND (reference sequence). The CDR3 spans 15 residues. Trimming removed 9 bases at V and 1 base at J, with 16 bases between. In nucleotides, the CDR3 is TGTGCCAGCCACGCCACCCTGGCTTCCTACAATGAGCAGTTCTTC. Amino acid sequence: CASHATLASYNEQFF.